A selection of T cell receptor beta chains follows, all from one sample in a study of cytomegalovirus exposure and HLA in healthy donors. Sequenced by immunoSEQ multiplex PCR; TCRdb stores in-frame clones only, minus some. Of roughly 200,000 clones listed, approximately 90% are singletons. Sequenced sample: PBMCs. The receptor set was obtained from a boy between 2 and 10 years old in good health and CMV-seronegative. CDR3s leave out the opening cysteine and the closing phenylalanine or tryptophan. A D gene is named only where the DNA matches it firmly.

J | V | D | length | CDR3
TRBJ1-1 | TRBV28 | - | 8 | ASRSAEAF
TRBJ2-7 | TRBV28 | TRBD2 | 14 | ASSPRGSGGLYEQY
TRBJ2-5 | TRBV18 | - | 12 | ASSPEGGQETQY
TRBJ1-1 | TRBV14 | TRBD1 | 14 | ASSPLPQGARTEAF
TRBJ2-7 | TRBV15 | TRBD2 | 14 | ATSRGRGTSSYEQY
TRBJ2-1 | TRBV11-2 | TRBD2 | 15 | ASSFYSTSQSYNEQF
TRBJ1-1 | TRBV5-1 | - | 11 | ASSLRGATEAF
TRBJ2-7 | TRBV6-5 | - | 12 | ASTAPGSPTEQY
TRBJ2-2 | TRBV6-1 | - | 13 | ATQWGLQNTGELF
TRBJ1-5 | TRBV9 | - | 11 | ASSVEGQQPQH
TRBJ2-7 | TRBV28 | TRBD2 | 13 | ASSLGGGRAYEQY
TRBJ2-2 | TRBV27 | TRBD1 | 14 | ASRHRDRGLAGELF
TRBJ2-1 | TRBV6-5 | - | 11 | ASSGVTHNEQF
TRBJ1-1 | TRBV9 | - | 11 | ASSVVGRGEAF
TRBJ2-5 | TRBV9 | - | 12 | ASSTRTGQETQY
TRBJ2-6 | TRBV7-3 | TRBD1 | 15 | ASSGTGGPSGANVLT
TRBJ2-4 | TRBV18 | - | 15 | ASSPRRQRKAKNIQY
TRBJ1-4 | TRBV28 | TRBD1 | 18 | ASRQGTGAVFPHLNEKLF
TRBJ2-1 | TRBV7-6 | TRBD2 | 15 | ASSPFRTSGYYNEQF
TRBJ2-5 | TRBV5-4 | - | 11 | ASSYGPEKTQY
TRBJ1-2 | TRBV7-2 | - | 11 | ASSPDSNYGYT
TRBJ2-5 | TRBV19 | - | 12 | ATTSRWGEETQY
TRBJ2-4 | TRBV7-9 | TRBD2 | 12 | ASSPTGGANIQY
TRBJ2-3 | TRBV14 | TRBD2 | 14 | ASSRPGLGNSDTQY
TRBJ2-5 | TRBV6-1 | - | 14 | ASSEFVRGLQETQY
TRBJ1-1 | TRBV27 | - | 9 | ASSQGPEAF
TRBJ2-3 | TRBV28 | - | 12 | ASSLSSPGDTQY
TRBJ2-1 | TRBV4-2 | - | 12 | ASSQGLGNDEQF
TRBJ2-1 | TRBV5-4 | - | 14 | ASSAKSPTGYNEQF
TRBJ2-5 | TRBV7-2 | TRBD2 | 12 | ASSRRGGQETQY
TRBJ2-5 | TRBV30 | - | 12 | AWKLLRGSETQY
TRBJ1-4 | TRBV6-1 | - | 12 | ASTGGTLAEKLF